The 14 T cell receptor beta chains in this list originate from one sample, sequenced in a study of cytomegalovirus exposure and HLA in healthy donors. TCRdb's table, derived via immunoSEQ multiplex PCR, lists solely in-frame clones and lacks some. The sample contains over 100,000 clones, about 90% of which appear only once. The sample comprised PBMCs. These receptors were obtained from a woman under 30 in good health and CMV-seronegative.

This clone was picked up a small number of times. The CDR3 loop reads CAWHSGHGGADTQYF. CDR3 sequence (DNA): TGTGCCTGGCACTCCGGACATGGCGGTGCAGATACGCAGTATTTT. The gene calls are TRBV30 and TRBJ2-3; possible D gene TRBD1, 5 bases. V dropped 5 bases and J dropped 4 bases, with 19 bases sitting between them. CDR3 length equals 15 residues. Germline V gene sequence: CDR1 GTSNPN, CDR2 SVGIG (reference sequence).

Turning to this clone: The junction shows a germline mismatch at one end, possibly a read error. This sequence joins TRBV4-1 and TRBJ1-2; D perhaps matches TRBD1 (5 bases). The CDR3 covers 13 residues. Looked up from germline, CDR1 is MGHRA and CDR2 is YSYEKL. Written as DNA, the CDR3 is TGCGCCAGCAGCCAAGTTCCGTTTGCCAGGGACTTCTTC. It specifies CASSQVPFARDFF.

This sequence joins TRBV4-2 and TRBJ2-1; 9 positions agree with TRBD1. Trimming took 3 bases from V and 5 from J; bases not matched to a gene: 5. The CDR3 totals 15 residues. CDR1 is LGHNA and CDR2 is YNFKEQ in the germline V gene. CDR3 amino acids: CASSQGTGSNNEQFF. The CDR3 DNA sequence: TGTGCCAGCAGCCAGGGGACAGGGTCTAACAATGAGCAGTTCTTC.

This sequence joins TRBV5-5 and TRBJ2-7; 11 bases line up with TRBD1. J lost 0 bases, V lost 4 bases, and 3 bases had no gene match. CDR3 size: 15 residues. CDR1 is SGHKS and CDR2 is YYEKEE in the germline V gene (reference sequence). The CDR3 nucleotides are TGTGCCAGCAGCCCCGGGACAGGGGGCTCCTACGAGCAGTACTTC. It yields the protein CASSPGTGGSYEQYF.

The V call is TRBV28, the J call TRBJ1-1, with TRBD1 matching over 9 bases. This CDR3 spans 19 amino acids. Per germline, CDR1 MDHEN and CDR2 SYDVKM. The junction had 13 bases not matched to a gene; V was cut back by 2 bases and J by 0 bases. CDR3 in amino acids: CASSLKNRGLGPLNTEAFF. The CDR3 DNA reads TGTGCCAGCAGTTTAAAAAACAGGGGGCTAGGCCCATTGAACACTGAAGCTTTCTTT.

The CDR3: CASSLVAGKQYF. In DNA, the CDR3 is TGTGCCAGCAGCTTGGTTGCCGGGAAGCAGTACTTC. This chain uses TRBV5-6 with TRBJ2-7; D is perhaps TRBD2 (5 bases). V lost 0 bases to trimming and J lost 8 bases, with 9 bases between them. The CDR3 has 12 amino acids. CDR1 and CDR2 from the germline V gene are SGHDT and YYEEEE.

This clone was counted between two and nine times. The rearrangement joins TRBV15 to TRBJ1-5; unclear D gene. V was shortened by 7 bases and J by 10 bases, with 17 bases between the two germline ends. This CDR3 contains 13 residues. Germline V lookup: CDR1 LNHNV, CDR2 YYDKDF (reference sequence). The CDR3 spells CATKEMGSNPQHF. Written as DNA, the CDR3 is TGTGCCACCAAGGAGATGGGGAGTAACCCCCAGCATTTT.

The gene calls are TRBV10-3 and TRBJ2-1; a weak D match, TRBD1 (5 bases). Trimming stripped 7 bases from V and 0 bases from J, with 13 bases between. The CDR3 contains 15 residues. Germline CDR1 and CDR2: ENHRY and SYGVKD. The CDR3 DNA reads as TGTGCCATCATGAATGGTACAGGCTCCTACAATGAGCAGTTCTTC. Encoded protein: CAIMNGTGSYNEQFF.

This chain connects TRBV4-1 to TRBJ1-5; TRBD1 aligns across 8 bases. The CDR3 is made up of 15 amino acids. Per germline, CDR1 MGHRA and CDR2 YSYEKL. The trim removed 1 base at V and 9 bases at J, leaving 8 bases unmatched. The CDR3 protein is CASSQGTGLPGPQHF. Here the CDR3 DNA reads TGCGCCAGCAGCCAAGGGACAGGGCTCCCGGGGCCCCAGCATTTT.

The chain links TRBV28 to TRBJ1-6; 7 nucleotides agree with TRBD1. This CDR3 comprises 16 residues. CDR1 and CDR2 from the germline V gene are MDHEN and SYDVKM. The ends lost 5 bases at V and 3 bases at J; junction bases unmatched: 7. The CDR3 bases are TGTGCCAGCAGTCTAATAGGACAGGACTATAATTCACCCCTCCACTTT. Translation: CASSLIGQDYNSPLHF.

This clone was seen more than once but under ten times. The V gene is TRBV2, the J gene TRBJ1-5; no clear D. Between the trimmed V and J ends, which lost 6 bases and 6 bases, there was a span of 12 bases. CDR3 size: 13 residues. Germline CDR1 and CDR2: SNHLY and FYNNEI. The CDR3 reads CASRPRGSQPQHF. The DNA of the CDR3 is TGTGCCAGCAGGCCACGAGGTTCTCAGCCCCAGCATTTT.

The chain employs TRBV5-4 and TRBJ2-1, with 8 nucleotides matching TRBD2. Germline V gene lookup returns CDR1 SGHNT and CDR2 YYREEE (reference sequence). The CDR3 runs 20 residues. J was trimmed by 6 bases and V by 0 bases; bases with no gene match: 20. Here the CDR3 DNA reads TGTGCCAGCAGCTTGGCTTTCATAGCGGGACAAAAAGTTGGGACCAATGAGCAGTTCTTC. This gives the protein CASSLAFIAGQKVGTNEQFF. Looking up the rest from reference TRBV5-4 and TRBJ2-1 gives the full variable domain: ETGVTQSPTHLIKTRGQQVTLRCSSQSGHNTVSWYQQALGQGPQFIFQYYREEENGRGNFPPRFSGLQFPNYSSELNVNALELDDSALYLCASSLAFIAGQKVGTNEQFFGPGTRLTVL.

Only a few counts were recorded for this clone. The CDR3 DNA reads TGTGCCAGCAGCTCCACAGGGACAACTAATGAAAAACTGTTTTTT. Amino acids: CASSSTGTTNEKLFF. The chain links TRBV7-6 to TRBJ1-4; D may be TRBD1 (6 bases). Germline V lookup: CDR1 SGHVS, CDR2 FNYEAQ. The CDR3 has 15 amino acids. Deletions cut 4 bases from V and 0 bases from J, with 9 bases between.

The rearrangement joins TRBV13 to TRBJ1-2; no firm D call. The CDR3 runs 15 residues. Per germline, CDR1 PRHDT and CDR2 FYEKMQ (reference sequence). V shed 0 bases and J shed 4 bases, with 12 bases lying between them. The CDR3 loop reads CASSLGAGLTYGYTF. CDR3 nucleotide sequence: TGTGCCAGCAGCTTAGGGGCAGGACTGACCTATGGCTACACCTTC.